This record looks at one TCR beta chain sequence and its context. Profiled with immunoSEQ multiplex PCR; TCRdb holds only in-frame clones, not every one. Among some 50,000 clones listed, 90% to 95% were seen once. V gave up 6 bases and J gave up 4 bases, with 10 bases separating them. The germline V gene has CDR1 MNHNY and CDR2 SVGAGI (reference sequence). The CDR3 loop spans 12 amino acids. The data were obtained in a study of technical replicates of blood from a few donors. Material for sequencing was T cells isolated from PBMCs. The chain links TRBV6-6 to TRBJ2-7; D is possibly TRBD2 (6 bases). The source of this sequence is a human donor in good health. CDR3 sequence: CASRGTQYEQYF. The CDR3 DNA follows: TGTGCCAGCAGAGGGACTCAATACGAGCAGTACTTC.